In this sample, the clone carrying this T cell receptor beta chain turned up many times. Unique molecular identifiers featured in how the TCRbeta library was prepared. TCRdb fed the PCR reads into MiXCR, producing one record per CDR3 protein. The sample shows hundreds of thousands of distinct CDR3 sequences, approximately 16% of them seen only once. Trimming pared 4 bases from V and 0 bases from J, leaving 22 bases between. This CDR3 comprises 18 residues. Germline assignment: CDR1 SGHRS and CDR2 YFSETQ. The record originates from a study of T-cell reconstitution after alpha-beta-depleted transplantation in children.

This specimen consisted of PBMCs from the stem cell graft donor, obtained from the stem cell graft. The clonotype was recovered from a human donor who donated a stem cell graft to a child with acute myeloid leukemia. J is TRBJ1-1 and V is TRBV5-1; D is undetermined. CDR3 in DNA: TGCGCCAGCAGCCGGAATCCGGGTCGTCATCAGATGAACACTGAAGCTTTCTTT. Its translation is CASSRNPGRHQMNTEAFF.